Presented here are 20 T cell receptor beta chains from one specimen sequenced in a study of Ad26.COV2.S vaccination and SARS-CoV-2 variants. Some clones are missing from TCRdb's copy, which holds only in-frame ones; the method was immunoSEQ multiplex PCR. This table holds about 470,000 clones, around 90% found once. Documented treatment: around 19 received Ad26.COV2.S at low or high dose, single or two shots; 5 received placebo; per-sample allocation not given. All samples were drawn on day 63, counting from the first vaccine or placebo injection. Here the sequenced sample was peripheral blood, taken in a trial of Ad26.COV2.S vaccine versus placebo. These receptors were collected from a person aged 18-65 years who received the Ad26.COV2.S COVID-19 vaccine or a placebo.

In nucleotides, the CDR3 is TGTGCCAGCAGTCTATGGGGGCAAGATACGCAGTATTTT. Amino acid sequence: CASSLWGQDTQYF. The genes are TRBV6-2 or TRBV6-3 and TRBJ2-3; D perhaps matches TRBD1 (6 bases). This CDR3 has 13 residues. V lost 5 bases and J 5 bases, leaving 11 bases between the germline ends. Germline assignment: CDR1 MNHEY and CDR2 SVGEGT.

CDR3 in amino acids: CASSQDRTSSVRLYGYTF. DNA for the CDR3: TGTGCCAGCAGCCAAGACCGCACCTCTTCAGTCCGGTTATATGGCTACACCTTC. This rearrangement joins TRBV14 to TRBJ1-2; no definite D call. This CDR3 is built from 18 residues. Trimming removed 0 bases at V and 5 bases at J, with 22 bases between. CDR1 is SGHDN and CDR2 is FVKESK in the germline V gene.

This clone was picked up a small number of times. Here the CDR3 reads CASSLEGAQGNTIYF. The CDR3 coding sequence is TGTGCCAGCAGCTTAGAGGGGGCGCAGGGAAACACCATATATTTT. V usage is TRBV7-9 and J usage is TRBJ1-3, with 7 bases lining up with TRBD1. CDR1 and CDR2 (germline): SEHNR, FQNEAQ (reference sequence). The CDR3 is made up of 15 amino acids. V trimming: 1 base; J trimming: 4 bases; junction bases outside the gene matches: 4. The variable domain in full, with the rest retrieved from reference TRBV7-9 and TRBJ1-3, is DTGVSQNPRHKITKRGQNVTFRCDPISEHNRLYWYRQTLGQGPEFLTYFQNEAQLEKSRLLSDRFSAERPKGSFSTLEIQRTEQGDSAMYLCASSLEGAQGNTIYFGEGSWLTVV.

V gene TRBV19 combines with J gene TRBJ2-7; D perhaps matches TRBD1 (7 bases). Germline V lookup: CDR1 LNHDA, CDR2 SQIVND (reference sequence). CDR3 size: 16 residues. Trimming removed 7 bases from V and 5 bases from J, with 24 bases in between. Here the CDR3 reads CASKGGQGGRRDEQYF. For the CDR3, the DNA is TGTGCCAGTAAAGGTGGGCAGGGGGGCCGTCGGGACGAGCAGTACTTC.

The genes are TRBV4-3 and TRBJ2-1; the D gene is possibly TRBD2 (5 bases). The CDR3 spans 14 residues. Looked up from germline, CDR1 is LGHNA and CDR2 is YSLEER. Trimming left V 0 bases short and J 10 bases short, with 13 bases between. The CDR3 protein is CASSQDLPRGEQFF. The CDR3 coding sequence is TGCGCCAGCAGCCAAGACCTTCCCCGAGGGGAGCAGTTCTTC.

The V call is TRBV28, the J call TRBJ2-7; TRBD2 aligns across 13 bases. V lost 3 bases to trimming and J lost 6 bases; unmatched junction nucleotides: 8. The CDR3 loop spans 16 amino acids. Germline CDR1 reads MDHEN; CDR2 reads SYDVKM. CDR3 residues: CASSFGLAGETLEQYF. Here the CDR3 DNA reads TGTGCCAGCAGTTTCGGACTAGCGGGAGAGACCCTCGAGCAGTACTTC.

The CDR3 loop reads CASSSGGVDSNQPQHF. CDR3 coding DNA: TGTGCCAGCAGCAGTGGAGGGGTTGATAGCAATCAGCCCCAGCATTTT. The rearrangement uses TRBV21-1 and TRBJ1-5. TRBV21-1 is designated a pseudogene. This CDR3 spans 16 amino acids.

This chain uses TRBV11-2 with TRBJ2-3; perhaps TRBD2 as D (6 bases). CDR3 length: 15 residues. V dropped 1 base and J dropped 5 bases, with 13 bases sitting between them. The germline gives CDR1 SGHAT, CDR2 FQNNGV. The CDR3 spells CASSLGLGSGDTQYF. In nucleotides, the CDR3 is TGTGCCAGCAGCTTAGGGTTGGGTAGCGGAGATACGCAGTATTTT.

About this clone: A junction boundary mismatches the germline segment, possibly from a read error. This chain joins TRBV15 and TRBJ1-1; possibly TRBD1 for D (6 bases). From germline, CDR1 is LNHNV and CDR2 YYDKDF (reference sequence). The CDR3 spans 14 residues. The CDR3 is CATSRDGGAVESFF. CDR3 in DNA: TGTGCCACCAGCAGAGATGGGGGGGCAGTTGAATCTTTCTTT.

This clone is a singleton in its sample. V and J are TRBV5-4 and TRBJ2-1, with TRBD1 matching over 8 bases. Germline-derived CDR1 and CDR2 are SGHNT and YYREEE (reference sequence). Trimming at V came to 5 bases and at J to 4 bases, leaving 11 bases not matched to a gene. The CDR3 extends over 16 amino acids. The CDR3 DNA follows: TGTGCCAGCAGTTTTTCCGGGACAGGAGTATACAATGAGCAGTTCTTC. This translates into CASSFSGTGVYNEQFF.

As DNA, the CDR3 is TGTGCCAGCAGTAGGGGACAGGAGAGTTCACCCCTCCACTTT. Translated: CASSRGQESSPLHF. The chain links TRBV28 to TRBJ1-6, with 8 bases matching TRBD1. There are 14 residues in the CDR3. J gave up 9 bases and V 5 bases, and 6 bases lay outside the gene matches. From germline, CDR1 is MDHEN and CDR2 SYDVKM.

The chain combines TRBV19 with TRBJ2-7; D may match TRBD1 or TRBD2 (5 bases each). The CDR3 runs 16 residues. V was clipped by 5 bases and J by 2 bases, with 19 bases between them. Germline V gives CDR1 LNHDA, CDR2 SQIVND (reference sequence). This chain's CDR3 is CASSSTGTLGTYEQYF. The CDR3 bases are TGTGCCAGTAGTTCGACCGGGACCCTAGGCACCTACGAGCAGTACTTC.

This clone was recorded once. The rearrangement links TRBV19 to TRBJ2-7; 9 nucleotides agree with TRBD1. Per the germline V gene, CDR1 is LNHDA and CDR2 is SQIVND (reference sequence). The CDR3 is 14 residues long. Trimming cost V 6 bases and J 2 bases; bases outside gene matches: 5. Here the CDR3 reads CASRGTGTPYEQYF. In DNA form, the CDR3 reads TGTGCCAGTAGGGGGACAGGGACACCCTACGAGCAGTACTTC.

The chain combines TRBV15 with TRBJ2-7; 9 bases align to TRBD1. Unmatched junction bases numbered 7, after V lost 3 bases and J lost 1 base. Germline lookup yields CDR1 LNHNV and CDR2 YYDKDF (reference sequence). This CDR3 spans 16 amino acids. CDR3 sequence reads: CATSSGPGTGSYEQYF. For the CDR3, the DNA is TGTGCCACCAGCAGTGGCCCGGGGACAGGGTCCTACGAGCAGTACTTC. Drawing the rest from reference TRBV15 and TRBJ2-7, the complete variable domain is DAMVIQNPRYQVTQFGKPVTLSCSQTLNHNVMYWYQQKSSQAPKLLFHYYDKDFNNEADTPDNFQSRRPNTSFCFLDIRSPGLGDTAMYLCATSSGPGTGSYEQYFGPGTRLTVT.

This sequence joins TRBV7-9 and TRBJ2-1, with D perhaps TRBD1 (6 bases). V lost 1 base and J 0 bases, leaving 16 bases between the germline ends. In germline, CDR1 is SEHNR, CDR2 FQNEAQ (reference sequence). The CDR3 consists of 18 residues. The DNA for the CDR3 is TGTGCCAGCAGCTTAGGGAACAGGGTTGGAAGCTCCTACAATGAGCAGTTCTTC. Its protein product is CASSLGNRVGSSYNEQFF.

V is TRBV28 and J is TRBJ1-5; 7 bases are a match to TRBD1. V was pared by 5 bases and J by 2 bases, with 6 bases of the junction left unmatched. Germline CDR1 and CDR2: MDHEN and SYDVKM. CDR3 length: 15 residues. This CDR3 reads CASSPDRARNQPQHF. CDR3 bases: TGTGCCAGCAGTCCTGACAGGGCCCGCAATCAGCCCCAGCATTTT.

The chain links TRBV27 to TRBJ2-1, with TRBD2 identical over 7 bases. V shed 3 bases and J 4 bases; nucleotides not matched to a gene: 6. Germline V lookup: CDR1 MNHEY, CDR2 SMNVEV (reference sequence). CDR3 length equals 15 residues. CDR3 coding DNA: TGTGCCAGCAGTTTTACTAGCGAGGGATACAATGAGCAGTTCTTC. Its protein product is CASSFTSEGYNEQFF.

The chain employs TRBV5-1 and TRBJ2-7, with D unclear. This CDR3 spans 15 amino acids. CDR1 is SGHRS and CDR2 is YFSETQ in the germline V gene. Trimming removed 0 bases from V and 2 bases from J, with 12 bases in between. The CDR3, as DNA: TGCGCCAGCAGCTTGGAGCCTAGTCCACCCTACGAGCAGTACTTC. Residues: CASSLEPSPPYEQYF.

The chain couples TRBV5-6 to TRBJ2-1; 7 positions agree with TRBD2. V lost 3 bases, J lost 4 bases, and 7 bases stayed unmatched. Germline lookup yields CDR1 SGHDT and CDR2 YYEEEE. The CDR3 sequence is 15 residues long. CDR3 bases: TGTGCCAGCAGCTGGTGGGGACTATCTTACAATGAGCAGTTCTTC. Its translation: CASSWWGLSYNEQFF.

The rearrangement uses TRBV29-1 and TRBJ1-1; D ambiguous. This CDR3 has 10 amino acids. V was clipped by 8 bases and J by 5 bases, with 9 bases between them. From germline, CDR1 is SQVTM and CDR2 ANQGSEA. CDR3 amino acids: CSLGETEAFF. The CDR3 bases are TGCAGCCTCGGGGAGACTGAAGCTTTCTTT.